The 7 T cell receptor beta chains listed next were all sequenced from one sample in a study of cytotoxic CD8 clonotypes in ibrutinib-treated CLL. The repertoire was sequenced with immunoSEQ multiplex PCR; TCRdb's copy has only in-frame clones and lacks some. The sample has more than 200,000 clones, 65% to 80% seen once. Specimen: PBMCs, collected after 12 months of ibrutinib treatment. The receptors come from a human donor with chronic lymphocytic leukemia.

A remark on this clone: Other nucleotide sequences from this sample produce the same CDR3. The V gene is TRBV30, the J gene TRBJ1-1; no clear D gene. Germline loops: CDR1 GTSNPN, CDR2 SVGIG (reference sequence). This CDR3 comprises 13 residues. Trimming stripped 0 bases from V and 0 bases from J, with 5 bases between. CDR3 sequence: CAWSVLVNTEAFF. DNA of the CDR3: TGTGCCTGGAGTGTGTTAGTGAACACTGAAGCTTTCTTT.

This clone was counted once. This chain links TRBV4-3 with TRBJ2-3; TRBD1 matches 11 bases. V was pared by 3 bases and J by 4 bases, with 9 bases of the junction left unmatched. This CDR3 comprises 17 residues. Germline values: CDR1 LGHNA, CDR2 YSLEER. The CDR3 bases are TGCGCCAGCAGCCAGGAGATCTGGACAGGGGGCGCAGATACGCAGTATTTT. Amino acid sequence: CASSQEIWTGGADTQYF.

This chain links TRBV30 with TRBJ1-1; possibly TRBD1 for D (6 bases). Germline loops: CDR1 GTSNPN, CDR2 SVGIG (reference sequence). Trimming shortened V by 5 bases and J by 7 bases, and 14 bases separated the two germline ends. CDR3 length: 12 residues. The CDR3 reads CAWVIWGREAFF. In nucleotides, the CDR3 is TGTGCCTGGGTTATTTGGGGGCGTGAAGCTTTCTTT. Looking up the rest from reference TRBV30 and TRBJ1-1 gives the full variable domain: SQTIHQWPATLVQPVGSPLSLECTVEGTSNPNLYWYRQAAGRGLQLLFYSVGIGQISSEVPQNLSASRPQDRQFILSSKKLLLSDSGFYLCAWVIWGREAFFGQGTRLTVV.

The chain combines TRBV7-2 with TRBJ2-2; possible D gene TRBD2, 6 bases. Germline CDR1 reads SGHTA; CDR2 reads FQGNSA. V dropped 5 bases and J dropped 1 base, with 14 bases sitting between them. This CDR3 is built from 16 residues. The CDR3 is CASSRSSGGNTGELFF. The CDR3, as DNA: TGTGCCAGCAGCCGCAGTAGCGGAGGGAACACCGGGGAGCTGTTTTTT. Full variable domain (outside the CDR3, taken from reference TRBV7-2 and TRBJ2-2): GAGVSQSPSNKVTEKGKDVELRCDPISGHTALYWYRQSLGQGLEFLIYFQGNSAPDKSGLPSDRFSAERTGGSVSTLTIQRTQQEDSAVYLCASSRSSGGNTGELFFGEGSRLTVL.

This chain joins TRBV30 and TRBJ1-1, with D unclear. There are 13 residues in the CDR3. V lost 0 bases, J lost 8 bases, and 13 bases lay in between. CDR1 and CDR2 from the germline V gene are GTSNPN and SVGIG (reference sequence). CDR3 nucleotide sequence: TGTGCCTGGAGTGTACTGGCTTGGGGAGAAGCTTTCTTT. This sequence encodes CAWSVLAWGEAFF.

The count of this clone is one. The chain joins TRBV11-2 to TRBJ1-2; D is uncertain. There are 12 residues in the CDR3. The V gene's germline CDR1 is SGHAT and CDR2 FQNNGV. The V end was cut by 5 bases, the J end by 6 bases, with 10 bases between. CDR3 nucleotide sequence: TGTGCCAGCAGCCTCCGCTCGAATGGCTACACCTTC. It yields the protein CASSLRSNGYTF.

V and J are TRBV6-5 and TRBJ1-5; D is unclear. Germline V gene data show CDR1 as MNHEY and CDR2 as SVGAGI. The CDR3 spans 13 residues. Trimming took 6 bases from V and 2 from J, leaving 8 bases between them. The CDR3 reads CASSLQRNQPQHF. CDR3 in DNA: TGTGCCAGCAGCCTCCAGCGCAATCAGCCCCAGCATTTT.